Each of the 5 T cell receptor beta chains below was sequenced from the same sample in a study of T cells in women clearing cervical HPV infection (dated by TCRdb to the late 2010s). The library came from the immunoSEQ multiplex PCR assay. TCRdb carries this immuneACCESS record with in-frame sequences only. Its versions omit some clonotypes, under half of them owing to an unresolved V gene in the studies checked, with the rest unexplained. This sample's table has entries for around 25,000 clones. The ten largest make up roughly 5.9% of the sample. The sequenced sample was blood buffy coat. These receptors were taken from a woman between 18 and 70 years old with a cervical HPV16 infection that either progressed to CIN3+ or cleared (not recorded which).

With respect to this clone: The read terminates 3 residues before the CDR3 end, so the remaining end is supplied by the germline J gene. The J gene is TRBJ1-5, the V gene TRBV19; possible D gene TRBD1, 6 bases. The CDR3 covers 13 residues. Germline values: CDR1 LNHDA, CDR2 SQIVND (reference sequence). Trimming removed 8 bases at V and 6 bases at J, with 14 bases between. The DNA read from the CDR3 is TGTGCCAGTGCTCGAGGGGGTTTTCAGCCC. It encodes CASARGGFQP. The whole CDR3 protein reads CASARGGFQPQHF.

A note on this clone: The read ends 3 residues before the CDR3 terminus; that terminus is restored from the germline J gene. The chain carries TRBV19 and TRBJ2-5; possible D gene TRBD2, 7 bases. The V end lost 4 bases, the J end lost 0 bases, and 15 bases lay between the germline ends. The length of the CDR3 is 16 residues. The germline gives CDR1 LNHDA, CDR2 SQIVND (reference sequence). CDR3 DNA, as far as it was read: TGTGCCAGTAGTAGGGGGGGAGGGGACAACCAAGAGACC. Protein product: CASSRGGGDNQET. The whole CDR3 sequence is CASSRGGGDNQETQYF.

Points on this clone: The read comes to an end 3 residues before the CDR3 does, leaving the germline J gene to fill in the end. J is TRBJ2-5 and V is TRBV7-2, with TRBD2 matching 12 bases. The CDR3 is 15 residues long. Trimming took 9 bases from V and 4 from J; bases not matched to a gene: 9. CDR1 is SGHTA and CDR2 is FQGNSA in the germline V gene. CDR3 residues: CASDRLAGVSETQYF. Incomplete CDR3 DNA: TGTGCCAGTGATCGACTAGCGGGAGTTTCAGAGACC.

Points on this clone: The read finishes 3 residues shy of the CDR3 end, and the germline J gene is used to complete it. The chain combines TRBV7-3 with TRBJ2-1; 14 bases fit TRBD2. The length of the CDR3 is 16 residues. Germline CDR1 SGHTA, CDR2 FQGTGA. Trimming cost V 5 bases and J 8 bases; bases outside gene matches: 8. Incomplete CDR3 DNA: TGTGCCAGCAGCGGCCCGGGACTAGCGGGAGAGGATGAG. It yields the protein CASSGPGLAGEDE. The whole CDR3 region reads CASSGPGLAGEDEQFF.

CDR3 DNA (partial): TGTGCCTGGAGCGCCTTCAAAGCGGGAAGCGACGAG. Residues: CAWSAFKAGSDE. The CDR3 reads in full as CAWSAFKAGSDEQYF. J is TRBJ2-7 and V is TRBV30, with 7 bases lining up with TRBD2. The CDR3 is cut off 3 residues early in the read; its end comes from the germline J gene. Germline CDR1 and CDR2: GTSNPN and SVGIG (reference sequence). Trimming at V came to 3 bases and at J to 5 bases, leaving 13 bases not matched to a gene. The CDR3 spans 15 residues.